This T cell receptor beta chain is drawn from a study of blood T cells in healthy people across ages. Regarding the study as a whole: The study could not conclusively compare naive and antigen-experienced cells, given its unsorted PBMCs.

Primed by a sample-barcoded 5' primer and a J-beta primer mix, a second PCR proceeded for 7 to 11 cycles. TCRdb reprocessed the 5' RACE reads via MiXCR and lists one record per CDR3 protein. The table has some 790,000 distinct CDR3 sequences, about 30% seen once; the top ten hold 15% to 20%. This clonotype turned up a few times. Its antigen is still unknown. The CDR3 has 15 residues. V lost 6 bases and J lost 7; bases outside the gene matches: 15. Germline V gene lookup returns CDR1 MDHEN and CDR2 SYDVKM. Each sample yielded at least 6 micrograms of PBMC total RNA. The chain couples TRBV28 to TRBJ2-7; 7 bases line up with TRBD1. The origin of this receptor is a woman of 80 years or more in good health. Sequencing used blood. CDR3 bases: TGTGCCAGCAGGGGGACAGATTCAGGGTACAATGAGCAGTACTTC. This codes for CASRGTDSGYNEQYF.